The T cell receptor (beta chain) under discussion was sequenced for a study of untreated major depressive disorder. Method: immunoSEQ multiplex PCR; TCRdb's copy keeps in-frame clones and lacks some. The repertoire includes 20,000 to 25,000 clones, about 93% of them detected once, and around 0.3% sits in the top ten. The junction had 6 bases not matched to a gene; V was cut back by 3 bases and J by 3 bases. CDR1 SGHAT and CDR2 FQNNGV come from the germline V gene. The CDR3 runs 16 residues. The source of this sequence is a man younger than 45 in good health. The chain links TRBV11-2 to TRBJ2-1, with TRBD1 matching 9 bases. Sequenced input: CD4+ T cells from PBMCs. The CDR3 region is CASSFIRDRVYNEQFF. The CDR3 region has the DNA TGTGCCAGCAGCTTTATCCGGGACAGGGTCTACAATGAGCAGTTCTTC.